This entry lists 7 T cell receptor beta chains sequenced from one sample in a study of Ad26.COV2.S vaccination and SARS-CoV-2 variants. Profiling relied on immunoSEQ multiplex PCR, and the TCRdb table lists in-frame clones only, not all of them. Of some 250,000 clones listed, roughly 88% are singletons. Treatment defined: roughly 20 received Ad26.COV2.S at low or high dose, single or two shots; roughly five received placebo; per-sample allocation not given. Sampling happened 63 days after the first vaccine or placebo injection. The source material was peripheral blood, sampled in a trial of Ad26.COV2.S vaccine versus placebo. These receptors came from a person aged 18 to 59 who received the Ad26.COV2.S COVID-19 vaccine or a placebo.

This clone was detected only once. This sequence joins TRBV15 and TRBJ1-5, with TRBD1 identical over 7 bases. J gave up 0 bases and V 2 bases, and 7 bases lay outside the gene matches. CDR1 and CDR2 (germline): LNHNV, YYDKDF (reference sequence). CDR3 length: 17 residues. The chain's CDR3 is CATSRYRDSYSNQPQHF. The CDR3 DNA sequence: TGTGCCACCAGCAGATACCGGGACAGTTATAGCAATCAGCCCCAGCATTTT.

The chain links TRBV5-1 to TRBJ2-3; TRBD2 matches at 7 bases. V lost 4 bases to trimming and J lost 2 bases; unmatched junction nucleotides: 4. Germline CDR1 and CDR2: SGHRS and YFSETQ. This CDR3 spans 14 amino acids. The CDR3: CASSTGTNTDTQYF. DNA of the CDR3: TGCGCCAGCAGCACCGGGACTAACACAGATACGCAGTATTTT.

The V and J genes are TRBV7-6 and TRBJ2-6, with D tentatively TRBD1 (6 bases). The V gene lost 1 base and the J gene lost 0 bases, with 16 bases spanning the gap. Germline CDR1 and CDR2: SGHVS and FNYEAQ. The CDR3 runs to 19 residues. The DNA for the CDR3 is TGTGCCAGCAGCTTAGTAGGTCGACAGGTTGGCTCTGGGGCCAACGTCCTGACTTTC. Protein product: CASSLVGRQVGSGANVLTF.

The rearrangement uses TRBV4-3 and TRBJ2-3; the match to TRBD1 covers 8 bases. This CDR3 comprises 17 residues. J was trimmed by 2 bases and V by 3 bases; bases with no gene match: 10. Looked up from germline, CDR1 is LGHNA and CDR2 is YSLEER. The CDR3 loop is CASSHLMGRGPTDTQYF. The CDR3 DNA follows: TGCGCCAGCAGCCATTTGATGGGCAGGGGGCCCACAGATACGCAGTATTTT.

The CDR3 nucleotides read TGTGCCAGCAGTTTATTCTTCGACGGCCTTGGGATGAGAACGTATAGCAATCAGCCCCAGCATTTT. As protein: CASSLFFDGLGMRTYSNQPQHF. This chain links TRBV28 with TRBJ1-5; no reliable D call. The length of the CDR3 is 22 residues. The V and J ends lost 1 base and 0 bases respectively, with 28 bases between them. Per germline, CDR1 MDHEN and CDR2 SYDVKM.

The genes are TRBV4-2 and TRBJ2-1; TRBD1 matches at 9 bases. J was trimmed by 7 bases and V by 6 bases; bases with no gene match: 13. This CDR3 contains 16 residues. The V gene's germline CDR1 is LGHNA and CDR2 YNFKEQ. The CDR3: CASRPLQGAMGNEQFF. In DNA, the CDR3 is TGTGCCAGCAGACCACTACAGGGGGCTATGGGAAATGAGCAGTTCTTC.

V gene TRBV7-8 combines with J gene TRBJ2-7, with unresolved D. This CDR3 is built from 14 residues. V dropped 2 bases and J dropped 0 bases, with 8 bases sitting between them. CDR1 SGHVS and CDR2 FQNEAQ come from the germline V gene. In nucleotides, the CDR3 is TGTGCCAGCAGCTTAACGGACGGCTCCTACGAGCAGTACTTC. It specifies CASSLTDGSYEQYF.